The present TCR beta chain was sequenced within a study of CD8 T cells in Susac syndrome. This CDR3 has 14 residues. The germline V gene encodes CDR1 MDHEN and CDR2 SYDVKM. V shed 6 bases and J 4 bases; nucleotides not matched to a gene: 4. A quantity of about 0.45 to 1 ug RNA underwent reverse transcription using random hexamers. Amplification of TCR beta CDR3 across 54 Vbeta and 13 Jbeta was performed with immunoSEQ multiplex PCR. TCRdb ran MiXCR on the immunoSEQ multiplex PCR reads and lists one entry per CDR3 protein. This table holds 180,000 or so distinct CDR3 sequences, around 94% found once. Sequences were obtained from CD4+ T cells from PBMCs. The chain uses TRBV28 and TRBJ1-2, with 11 bases that match TRBD1. This sequence was found in a human donor in good health. The CDR3 protein is CASSRTGGRYGYTF. The CDR3 region has the DNA TGTGCCAGCAGCCGGACAGGGGGCCGCTATGGCTACACCTTC.